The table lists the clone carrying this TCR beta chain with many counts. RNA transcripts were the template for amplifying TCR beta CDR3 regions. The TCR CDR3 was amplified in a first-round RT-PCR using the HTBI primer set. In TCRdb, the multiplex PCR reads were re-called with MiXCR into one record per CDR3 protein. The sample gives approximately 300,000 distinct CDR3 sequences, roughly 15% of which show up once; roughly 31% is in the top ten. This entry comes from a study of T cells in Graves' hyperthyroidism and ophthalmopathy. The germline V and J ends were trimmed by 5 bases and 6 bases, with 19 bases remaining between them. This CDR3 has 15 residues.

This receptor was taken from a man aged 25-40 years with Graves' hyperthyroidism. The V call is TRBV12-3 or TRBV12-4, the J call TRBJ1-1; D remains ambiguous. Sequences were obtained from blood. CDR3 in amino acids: CASSPQMGRGAEAFF. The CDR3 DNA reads TGTGCCAGCAGTCCTCAAATGGGGAGAGGCGCTGAAGCTTTCTTT.